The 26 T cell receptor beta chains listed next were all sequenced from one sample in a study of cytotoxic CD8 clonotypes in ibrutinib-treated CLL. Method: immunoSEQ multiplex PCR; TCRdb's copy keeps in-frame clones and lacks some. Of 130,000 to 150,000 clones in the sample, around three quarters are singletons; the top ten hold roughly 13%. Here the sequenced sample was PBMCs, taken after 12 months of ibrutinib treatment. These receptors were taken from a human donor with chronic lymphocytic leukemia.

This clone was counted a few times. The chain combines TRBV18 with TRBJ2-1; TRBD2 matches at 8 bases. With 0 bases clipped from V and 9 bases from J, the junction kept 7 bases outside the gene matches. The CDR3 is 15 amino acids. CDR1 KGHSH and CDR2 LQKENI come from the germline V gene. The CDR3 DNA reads TGTGCCAGCTCACCACCGGGACTAGGGCAGGGTGAGCAGTTCTTC. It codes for CASSPPGLGQGEQFF.

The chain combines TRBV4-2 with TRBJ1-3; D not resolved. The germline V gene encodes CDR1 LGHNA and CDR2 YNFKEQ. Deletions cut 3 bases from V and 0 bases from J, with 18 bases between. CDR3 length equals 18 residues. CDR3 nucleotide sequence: TGTGCCAGCAGCCATGACGGCCGCCGACCAAGCTCTGGAAACACCATATATTTT. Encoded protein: CASSHDGRRPSSGNTIYF.

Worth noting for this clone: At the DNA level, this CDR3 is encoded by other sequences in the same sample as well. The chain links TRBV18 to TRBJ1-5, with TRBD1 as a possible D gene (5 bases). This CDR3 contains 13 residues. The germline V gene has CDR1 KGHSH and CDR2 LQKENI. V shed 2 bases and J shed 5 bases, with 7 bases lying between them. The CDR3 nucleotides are TGTGCCAGCTCACCAAGAGGGGATCAGCCCCAGCATTTT. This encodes CASSPRGDQPQHF.

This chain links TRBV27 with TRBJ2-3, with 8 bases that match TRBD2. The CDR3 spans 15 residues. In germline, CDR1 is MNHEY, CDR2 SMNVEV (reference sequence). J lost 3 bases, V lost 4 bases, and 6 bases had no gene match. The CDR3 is CASSSGLARTDTQYF. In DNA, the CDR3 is TGTGCCAGCAGTTCTGGACTAGCTAGGACAGATACGCAGTATTTT.

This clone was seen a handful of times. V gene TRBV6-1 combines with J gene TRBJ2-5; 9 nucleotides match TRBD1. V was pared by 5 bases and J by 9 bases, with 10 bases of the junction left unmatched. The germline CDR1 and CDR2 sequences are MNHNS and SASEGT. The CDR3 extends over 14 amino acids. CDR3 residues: CASSPRDRVYSQYF. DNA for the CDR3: TGTGCCAGCAGTCCCCGGGACAGGGTATATTCCCAGTACTTC.

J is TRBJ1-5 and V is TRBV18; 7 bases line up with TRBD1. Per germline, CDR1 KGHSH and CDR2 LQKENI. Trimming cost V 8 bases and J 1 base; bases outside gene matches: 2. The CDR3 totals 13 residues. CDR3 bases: TGTGCCAGCCCGGGACAGAGCAATCAGCCCCAGCATTTT. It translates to CASPGQSNQPQHF.

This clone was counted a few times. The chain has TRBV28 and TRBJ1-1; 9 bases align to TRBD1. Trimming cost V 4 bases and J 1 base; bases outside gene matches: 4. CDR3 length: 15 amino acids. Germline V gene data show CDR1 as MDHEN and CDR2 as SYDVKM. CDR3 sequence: CASSSTGGRNTEAFF. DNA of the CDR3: TGTGCCAGCAGTTCCACAGGGGGCAGGAACACTGAAGCTTTCTTT.

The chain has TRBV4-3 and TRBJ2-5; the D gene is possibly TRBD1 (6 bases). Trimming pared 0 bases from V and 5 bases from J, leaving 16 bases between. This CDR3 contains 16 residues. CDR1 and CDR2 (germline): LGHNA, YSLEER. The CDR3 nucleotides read TGCGCCAGCAGCCAAGATATCCCAGGGGTCGCGGAGACCCAGTACTTC. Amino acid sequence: CASSQDIPGVAETQYF.

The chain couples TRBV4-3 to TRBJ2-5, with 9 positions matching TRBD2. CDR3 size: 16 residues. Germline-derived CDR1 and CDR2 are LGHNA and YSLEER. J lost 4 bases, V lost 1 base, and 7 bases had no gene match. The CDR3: CASSQALAGLGETQYF. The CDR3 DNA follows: TGCGCCAGCAGCCAAGCACTAGCGGGCTTAGGAGAGACCCAGTACTTC.

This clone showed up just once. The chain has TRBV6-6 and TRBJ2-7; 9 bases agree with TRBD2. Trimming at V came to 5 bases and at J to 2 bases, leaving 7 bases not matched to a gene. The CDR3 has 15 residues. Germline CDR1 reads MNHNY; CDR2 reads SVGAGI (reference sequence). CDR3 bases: TGTGCCAGCAGTACCGGGACTAGCAGAACCTACGAGCAGTACTTC. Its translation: CASSTGTSRTYEQYF.

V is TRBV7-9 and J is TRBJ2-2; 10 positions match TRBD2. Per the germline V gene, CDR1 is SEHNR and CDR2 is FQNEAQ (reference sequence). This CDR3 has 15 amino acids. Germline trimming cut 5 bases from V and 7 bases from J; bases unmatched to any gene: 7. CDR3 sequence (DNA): TGTGCCAGCAGCCTAAGCGGGAGGGCCTTCGGGGAGCTGTTTTTT. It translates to CASSLSGRAFGELFF.

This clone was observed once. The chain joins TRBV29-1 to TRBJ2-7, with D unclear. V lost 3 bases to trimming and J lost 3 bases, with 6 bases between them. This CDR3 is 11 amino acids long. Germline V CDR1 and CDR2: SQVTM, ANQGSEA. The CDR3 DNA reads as TGCAGCGTTGAGGCAGACTACGAGCAGTACTTC. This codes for CSVEADYEQYF.

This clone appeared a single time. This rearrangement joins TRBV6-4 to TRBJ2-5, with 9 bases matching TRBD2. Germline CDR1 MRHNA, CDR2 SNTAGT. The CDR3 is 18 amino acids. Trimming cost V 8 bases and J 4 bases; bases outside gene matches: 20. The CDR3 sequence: CASVSVSGGRARLETQYF. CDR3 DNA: TGTGCCAGCGTCTCCGTGTCCGGCGGGAGGGCCCGGTTAGAGACCCAGTACTTC.

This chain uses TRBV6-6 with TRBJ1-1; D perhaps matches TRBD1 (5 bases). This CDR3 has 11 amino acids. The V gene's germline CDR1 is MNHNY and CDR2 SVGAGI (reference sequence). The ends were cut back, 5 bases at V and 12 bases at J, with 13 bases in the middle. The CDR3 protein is CASSGTVLTFF. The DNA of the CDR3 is TGTGCCAGCAGTGGGACGGTTTTGACTTTCTTT.

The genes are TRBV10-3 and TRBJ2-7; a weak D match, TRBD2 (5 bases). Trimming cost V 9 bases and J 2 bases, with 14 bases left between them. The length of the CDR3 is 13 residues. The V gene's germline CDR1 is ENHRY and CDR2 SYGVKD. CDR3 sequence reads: CAITRGATYEQYF. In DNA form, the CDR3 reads TGTGCCATTACACGGGGTGCCACCTACGAGCAGTACTTC.

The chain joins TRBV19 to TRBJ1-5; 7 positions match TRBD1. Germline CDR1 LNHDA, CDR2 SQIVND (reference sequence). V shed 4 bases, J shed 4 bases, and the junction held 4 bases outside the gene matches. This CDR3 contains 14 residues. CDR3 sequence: CASSTSQGNQPQHF. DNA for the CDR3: TGTGCCAGTAGTACCTCACAGGGGAATCAGCCCCAGCATTTT.

CDR3 coding DNA: TGTGCCAGTAGCCCTCTTCCGACAGGGGGCACCTACAATGAGCAGTTCTTC. It is translated as CASSPLPTGGTYNEQFF. The chain couples TRBV19 to TRBJ2-1, with 10 bases identical to TRBD1. The CDR3 is 17 amino acids. The germline CDR1 and CDR2 sequences are LNHDA and SQIVND (reference sequence). The J segment lost 2 bases and the V segment lost 6 bases, leaving 10 bases of the junction unmatched.

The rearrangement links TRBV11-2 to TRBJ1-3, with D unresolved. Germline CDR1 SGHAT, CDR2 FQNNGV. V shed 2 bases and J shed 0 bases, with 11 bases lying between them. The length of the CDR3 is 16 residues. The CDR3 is CASSLSPTYSGNTIYF. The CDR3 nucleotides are TGTGCCAGCAGCTTATCCCCAACCTACTCTGGAAACACCATATATTTT.

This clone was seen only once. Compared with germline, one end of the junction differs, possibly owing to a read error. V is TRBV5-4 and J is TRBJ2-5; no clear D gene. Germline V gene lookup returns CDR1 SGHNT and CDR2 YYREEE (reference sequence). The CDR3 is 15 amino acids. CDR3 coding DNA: TGTGCCAGCAGTTTGGACCGCGGCGTTTCGGAGACCCAGTACTTC. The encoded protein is CASSLDRGVSETQYF.

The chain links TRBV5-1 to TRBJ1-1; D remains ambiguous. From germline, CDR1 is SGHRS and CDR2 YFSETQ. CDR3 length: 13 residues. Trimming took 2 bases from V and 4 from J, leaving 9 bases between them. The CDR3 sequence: CASSFMLATEAFF. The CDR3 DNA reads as TGCGCCAGCAGCTTTATGTTGGCCACTGAAGCTTTCTTT.

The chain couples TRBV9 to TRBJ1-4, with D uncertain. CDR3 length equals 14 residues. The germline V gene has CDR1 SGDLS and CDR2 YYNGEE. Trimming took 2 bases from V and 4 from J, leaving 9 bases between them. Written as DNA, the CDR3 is TGTGCCAGCAGCGTCGGATCACTTAATGAAAAACTGTTTTTT. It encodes CASSVGSLNEKLFF.

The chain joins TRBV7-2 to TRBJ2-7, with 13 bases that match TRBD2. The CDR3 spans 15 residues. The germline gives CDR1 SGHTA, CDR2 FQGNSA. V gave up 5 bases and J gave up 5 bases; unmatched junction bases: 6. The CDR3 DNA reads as TGTGCCAGCAGCACGGGACTAGCGGGATCCCACGAGCAGTACTTC. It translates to CASSTGLAGSHEQYF.

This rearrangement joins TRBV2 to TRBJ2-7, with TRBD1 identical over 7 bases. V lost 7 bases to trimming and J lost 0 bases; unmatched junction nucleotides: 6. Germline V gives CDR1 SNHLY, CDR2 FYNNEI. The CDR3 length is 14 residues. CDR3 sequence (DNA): TGTGCCAGCATCCGGGGACAGAGCTCCTACGAGCAGTACTTC. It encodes CASIRGQSSYEQYF.

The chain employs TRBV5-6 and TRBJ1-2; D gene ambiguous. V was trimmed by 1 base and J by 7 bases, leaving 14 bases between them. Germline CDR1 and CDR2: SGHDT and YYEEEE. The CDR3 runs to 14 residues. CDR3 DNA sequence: TGTGCCAGCAGCTTGCGCCGGGGAGGGTCTGGCTACACCTTC. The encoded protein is CASSLRRGGSGYTF.

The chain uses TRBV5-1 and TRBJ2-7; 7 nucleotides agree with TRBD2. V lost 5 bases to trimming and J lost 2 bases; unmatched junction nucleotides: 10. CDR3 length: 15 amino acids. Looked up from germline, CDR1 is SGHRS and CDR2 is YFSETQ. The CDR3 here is CASSWSDGGTYEQYF. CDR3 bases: TGCGCCAGCAGTTGGTCCGACGGGGGGACCTACGAGCAGTACTTC.

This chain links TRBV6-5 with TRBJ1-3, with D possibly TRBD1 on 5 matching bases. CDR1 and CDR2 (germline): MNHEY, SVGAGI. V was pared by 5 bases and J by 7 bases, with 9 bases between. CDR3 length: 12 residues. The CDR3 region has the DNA TGTGCCAGCAGTCCAGGGTTGAACACCATATATTTT. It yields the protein CASSPGLNTIYF.